The TCR beta chain described here comes from a study of regulatory T cells in long-lasting Graves disease. In this sample, this clonotype turned up a few times. Relying on iRepertoire HTBI primers and Arm-PCR of CDR3 regions, the team built TCR beta libraries. TCRdb used MiXCR to reprocess the multiplex PCR reads, holding one entry per CDR3 protein. The sample carries approximately 390,000 distinct CDR3 sequences, roughly 15% recorded once. V gave up 1 base and J gave up 0 bases, with 6 bases separating them. The germline V gene has CDR1 SGHVS and CDR2 FNYEAQ. The CDR3 loop spans 14 amino acids. Regarding time point: newly diagnosed GD, antithyroid drugs for less than 3 months. RNA from PBMCs was the source of the TCR library. The same data also contributed to another study, on T cells in Graves' hyperthyroidism and ophthalmopathy. That paper notes: Uncontrolled infection, other autoimmune disease, pregnancy and lactation each barred patients from inclusion. In blood, most of the thyroid clonotypes expanded above 0.001 were also present.

Sequenced material: peripheral blood mononuclear cells (PBMCs), taken at new diagnosis, from a patient treated with antithyroid drugs. The TCR was taken from a woman in her late teens or twenties with Graves disease. The chain employs TRBV7-6 and TRBJ1-1; D call uncertain. CDR3 nucleotides: TGTGCCAGCAGCTTAGAAGTCATGAACACTGAAGCTTTCTTT. Amino acid sequence: CASSLEVMNTEAFF.